The present T cell receptor beta chain was sequenced within a study of metastatic and nonmetastatic thyroid tumors. Across the study: Peripheral blood and tumor or nodule samples from malignant and benign thyroid patients were compared. Overall study findings and caveats: Significantly higher TCR beta diversity was reportedly seen in malignant thyroid tumors than benign nodules, in blood and tumor.

As to this clone: What it binds is unknown.

The entire patient cohort was treatment-naive prior to thyroid surgery. TCRdb re-called clones via MiXCR from the PCR reads. The sample includes some 17,000 clones, 27% of them seen just once. What was sequenced was adjacent normal tissue. This sequence was found in a female donor with papillary thyroid cancer or a benign thyroid nodule (not recorded which). Some clones in this sample may be carry-over from other donors' samples.

DNA for the CDR3: TGTGCCAGCAGTGTGAGGGAGGGCTACAATGAGCAGTTCTTC. Translated: CASSVREGYNEQFF. The rearrangement uses TRBV25-1 and TRBJ2-1; 7 nucleotides agree with TRBD2. Looked up from germline, CDR1 is MGHDK and CDR2 is SYGVNS. The junction had 3 bases not matched to a gene; V was cut back by 4 bases and J by 3 bases. The CDR3 runs to 14 residues.